This T cell receptor (beta chain) was found in a study of CD8 T cells in Susac syndrome. The germline gives CDR1 MGHRA, CDR2 YSYEKL. Deletions cut 1 base from V and 7 bases from J, with 4 bases between. This CDR3 is built from 12 residues. RNA was extracted with the RNeasy kit, and a quantity of roughly 0.45 to 1 ug was reverse transcribed using random hexamers. Amplification of TCR beta CDR3 was carried out by immunoSEQ multiplex PCR, which covered 54 Vbeta and 13 Jbeta segments. TCRdb re-called the immunoSEQ multiplex PCR reads with MiXCR, one entry per CDR3 protein. The sample includes hundreds of thousands of distinct CDR3 sequences, about 88% of them seen just once. Sequencing of TCR beta was performed on blood CD8+ T cells and on blood CD4+ T cells.

This receptor was obtained from a human donor with multiple sclerosis. Sequenced sample: CD8+ T cells from PBMCs. The chain uses TRBV4-1 and TRBJ2-2; D unresolved. CDR3 residues: CASSQGDGELFF. CDR3 bases: TGCGCCAGCAGCCAAGGTGACGGGGAGCTGTTTTTT.